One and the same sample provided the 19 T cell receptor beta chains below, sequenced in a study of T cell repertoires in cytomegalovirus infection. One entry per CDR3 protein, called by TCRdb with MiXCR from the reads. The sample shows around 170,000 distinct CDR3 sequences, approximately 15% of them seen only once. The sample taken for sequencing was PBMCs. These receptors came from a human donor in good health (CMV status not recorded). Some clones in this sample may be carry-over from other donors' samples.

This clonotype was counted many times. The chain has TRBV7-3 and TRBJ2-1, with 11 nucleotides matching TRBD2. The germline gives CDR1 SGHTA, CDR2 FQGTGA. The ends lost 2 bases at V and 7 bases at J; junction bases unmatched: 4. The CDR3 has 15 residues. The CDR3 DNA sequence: TGTGCCAGCAGCTTACGCCGGACTAGCGGGAATGAGCAGTTCTTC. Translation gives CASSLRRTSGNEQFF.

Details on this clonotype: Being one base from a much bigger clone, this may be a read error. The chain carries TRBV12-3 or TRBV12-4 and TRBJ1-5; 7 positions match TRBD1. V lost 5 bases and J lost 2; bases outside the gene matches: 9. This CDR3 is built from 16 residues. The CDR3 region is CASSPQRGQGNQPQHF. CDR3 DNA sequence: TGTGCCAGCAGTCCACAAAGGGGGCAGGGCAATCAGCCCCAGCATTTT.

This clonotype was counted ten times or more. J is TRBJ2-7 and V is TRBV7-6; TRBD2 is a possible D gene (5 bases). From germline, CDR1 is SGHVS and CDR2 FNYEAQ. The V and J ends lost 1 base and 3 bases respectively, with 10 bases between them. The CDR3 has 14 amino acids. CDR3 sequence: CASSLVPGNYEQYF. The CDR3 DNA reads TGTGCCAGCAGCTTAGTTCCGGGGAACTACGAGCAGTACTTC.

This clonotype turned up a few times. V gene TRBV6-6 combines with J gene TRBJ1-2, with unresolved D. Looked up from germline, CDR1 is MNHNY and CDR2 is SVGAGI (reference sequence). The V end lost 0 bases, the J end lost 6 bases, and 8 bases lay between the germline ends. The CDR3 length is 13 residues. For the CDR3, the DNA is TGTGCCAGCAGTTACTCTGAAAGGGATGGCTACACCTTC. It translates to CASSYSERDGYTF.

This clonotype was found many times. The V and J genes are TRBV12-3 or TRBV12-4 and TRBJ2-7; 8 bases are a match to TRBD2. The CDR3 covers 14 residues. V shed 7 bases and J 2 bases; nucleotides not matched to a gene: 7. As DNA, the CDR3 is TGTGCCAGCACCCTTAGCGGGGTGGCCTACGAGCAGTACTTC. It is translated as CASTLSGVAYEQYF.

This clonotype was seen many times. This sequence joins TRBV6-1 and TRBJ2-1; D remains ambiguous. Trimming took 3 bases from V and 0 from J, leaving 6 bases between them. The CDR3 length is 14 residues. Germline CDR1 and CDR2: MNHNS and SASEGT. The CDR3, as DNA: TGTGCCAGCAGTGAGGCACACTCCTACAATGAGCAGTTCTTC. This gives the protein CASSEAHSYNEQFF.

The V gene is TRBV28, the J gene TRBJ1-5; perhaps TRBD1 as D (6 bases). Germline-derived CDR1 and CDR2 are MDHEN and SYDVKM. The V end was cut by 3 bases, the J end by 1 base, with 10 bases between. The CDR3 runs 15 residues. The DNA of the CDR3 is TGTGCCAGCAGTTTGAAACAGGGCAGCAATCAGCCCCAGCATTTT. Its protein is CASSLKQGSNQPQHF.

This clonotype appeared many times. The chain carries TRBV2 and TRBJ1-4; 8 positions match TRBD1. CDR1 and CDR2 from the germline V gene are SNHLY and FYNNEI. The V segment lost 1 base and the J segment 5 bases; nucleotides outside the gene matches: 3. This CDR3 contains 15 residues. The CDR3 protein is CASSEGTGRNEKLFF. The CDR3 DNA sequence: TGTGCCAGCAGTGAAGGGACAGGGAGGAATGAAAAACTGTTTTTT.

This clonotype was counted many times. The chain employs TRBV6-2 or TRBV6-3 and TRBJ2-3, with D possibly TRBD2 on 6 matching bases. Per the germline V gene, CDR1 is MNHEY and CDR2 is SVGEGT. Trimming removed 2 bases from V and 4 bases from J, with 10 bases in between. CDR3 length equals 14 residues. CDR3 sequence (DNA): TGTGCCAGCAGTTACGGGGACTCCTCAGATACGCAGTATTTT. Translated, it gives CASSYGDSSDTQYF.

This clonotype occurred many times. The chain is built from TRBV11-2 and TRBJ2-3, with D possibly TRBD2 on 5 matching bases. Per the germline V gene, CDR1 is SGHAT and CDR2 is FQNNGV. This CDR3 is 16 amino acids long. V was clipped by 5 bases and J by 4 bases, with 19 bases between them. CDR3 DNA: TGTGCCAGCAGCACTAGGACCCCTTTAGGACCAGATACGCAGTATTTT. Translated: CASSTRTPLGPDTQYF.

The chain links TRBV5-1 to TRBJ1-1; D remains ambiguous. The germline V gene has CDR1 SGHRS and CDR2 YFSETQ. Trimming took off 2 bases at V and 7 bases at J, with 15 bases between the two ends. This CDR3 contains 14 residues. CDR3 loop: CASSFLDGEVEAFF. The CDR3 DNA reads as TGCGCCAGCAGCTTCCTCGACGGCGAAGTTGAAGCTTTCTTT.

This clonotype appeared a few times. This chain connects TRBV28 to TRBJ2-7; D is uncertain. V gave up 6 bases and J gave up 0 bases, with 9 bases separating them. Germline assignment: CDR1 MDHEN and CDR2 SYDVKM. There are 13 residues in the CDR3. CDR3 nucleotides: TGTGCCAGCAGGGCGGATGCCTCCTACGAGCAGTACTTC. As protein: CASRADASYEQYF.

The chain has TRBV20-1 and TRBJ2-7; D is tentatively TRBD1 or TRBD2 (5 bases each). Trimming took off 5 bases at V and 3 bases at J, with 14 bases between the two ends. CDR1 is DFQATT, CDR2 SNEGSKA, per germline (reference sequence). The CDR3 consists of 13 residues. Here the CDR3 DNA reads TGCAGTGCTGGTAAGGTGGGGGACTACGAGCAGTACTTC. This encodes CSAGKVGDYEQYF.

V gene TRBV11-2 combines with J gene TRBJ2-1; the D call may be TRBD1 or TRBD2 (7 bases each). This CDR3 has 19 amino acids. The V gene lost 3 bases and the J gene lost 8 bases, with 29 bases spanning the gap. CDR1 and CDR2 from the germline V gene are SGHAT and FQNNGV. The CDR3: CASSFSVRGGRAGGDEQFF. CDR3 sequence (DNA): TGTGCCAGCAGCTTCTCGGTCAGGGGGGGGAGGGCCGGCGGGGATGAGCAGTTCTTC. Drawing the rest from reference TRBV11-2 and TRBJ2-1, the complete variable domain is EAGVAQSPRYKIIEKRQSVAFWCNPISGHATLYWYQQILGQGPKLLIQFQNNGVVDDSQLPKDRFSAERLKGVDSTLKIQPAKLEDSAVYLCASSFSVRGGRAGGDEQFFGPGTRLTVL.

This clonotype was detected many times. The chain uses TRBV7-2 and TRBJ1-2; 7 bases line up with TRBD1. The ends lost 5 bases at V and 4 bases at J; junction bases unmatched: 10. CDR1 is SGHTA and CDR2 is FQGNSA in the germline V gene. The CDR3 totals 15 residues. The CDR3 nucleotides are TGTGCCAGCAGCGCCAGGGGGGGAGGTTTCTATGGCTACACCTTC. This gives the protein CASSARGGGFYGYTF.

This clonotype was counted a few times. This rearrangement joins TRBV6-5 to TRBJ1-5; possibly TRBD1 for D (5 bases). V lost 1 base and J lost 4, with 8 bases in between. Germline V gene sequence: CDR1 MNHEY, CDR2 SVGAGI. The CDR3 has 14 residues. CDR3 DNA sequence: TGTGCCAGCAGTTACTGGGGCCCAAATCAGCCCCAGCATTTT. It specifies CASSYWGPNQPQHF.

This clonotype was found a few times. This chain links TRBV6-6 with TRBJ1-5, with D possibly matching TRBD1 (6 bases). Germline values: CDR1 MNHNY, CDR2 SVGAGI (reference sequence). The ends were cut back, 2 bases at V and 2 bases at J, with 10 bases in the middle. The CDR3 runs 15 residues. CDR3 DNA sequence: TGTGCCAGCAGTTACGGGACACTTGGCAATCAGCCCCAGCATTTT. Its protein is CASSYGTLGNQPQHF.

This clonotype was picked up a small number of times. The CDR3 nucleotides are TGTGCCAGCAGCTTAGAGGCGGCCCAGTACTTC. Its translation: CASSLEAAQYF. The chain carries TRBV11-2 and TRBJ2-4, with D uncertain. Trimming left V 0 bases short and J 13 bases short, with 7 bases between. Germline loops: CDR1 SGHAT, CDR2 FQNNGV. CDR3 size: 11 residues.

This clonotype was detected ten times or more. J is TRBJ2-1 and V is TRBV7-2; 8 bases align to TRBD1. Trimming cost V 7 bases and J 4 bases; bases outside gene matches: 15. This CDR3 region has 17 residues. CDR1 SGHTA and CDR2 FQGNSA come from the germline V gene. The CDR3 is CASIDPEGRGQYNEQFF. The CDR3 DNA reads TGTGCCAGCATCGATCCGGAGGGCAGGGGGCAATACAATGAGCAGTTCTTC.